A selection of T cell receptor beta chains follows, all from one sample in a study of CD8+CD57+ T cells in acquired aplastic anemia. TCRdb reprocessed the reads with MiXCR, giving one entry per CDR3 protein. The repertoire consists of some 120,000 distinct CDR3 sequences, with around 48% occurring once and the leading ten covering roughly 2.6%. Sequencing used sorted CD4+, CD8+, or CD8+CD57+ T cells (not recorded which) from PBMCs. These receptors all come from a human donor in good health, serving as a control. Each CDR3 is given with its conserved first and last residue. D genes are given only for firm matches.

CDR3 length,V gene,D gene,CDR3 protein
15,TRBV12-3/TRBV12-4,TRBD1,CASSLYGTGNEKLFF
14,TRBV15,NA,CATSRSRGPYEQYF
13,TRBV10-3,NA,CAISEVQGDGYTF
16,TRBV6-1,TRBD1,CASRESPWTGSYEQYF
14,TRBV11-3,NA,CASSLGAANTEAFF
12,TRBV29-1,TRBD1,CSEQGAGNTIYF
12,TRBV18,NA,CASSPYTDTQYF
15,TRBV27,NA,CASSLVQSANTEAFF
15,TRBV7-2,NA,CASSLDFRGGTEAFF
15,TRBV2,NA,CASSGGADYQETQYF
13,TRBV2,NA,CASSDRASYEQYF
13,TRBV19,NA,CASSAGQTDTQYF
15,TRBV4-2,TRBD1,CASSQRGTVSQPLHF
13,TRBV20-1,TRBD1,CSAATGDNSPLHF
15,TRBV29-1,TRBD1,CSVVGSGTASGEQYF
13,TRBV20-1,NA,CSAHDDHSYEQYF
15,TRBV2,TRBD2,CASSEQTGGPGTQYF
14,TRBV29-1,TRBD2,CSVTLAGGHSEQFF
15,TRBV2,NA,CASSDSGSSYNEQFF
14,TRBV2,NA,CASSDRGVGQPQHF
17,TRBV20-1,TRBD2,CSARGSAGVTVQETQYF
13,TRBV20-1,NA,CSAPGLVKETQYF
13,TRBV2,NA,CASRGSSGTEAFF
14,TRBV10-3,TRBD1,CAARQGGTGGELFF
12,TRBV10-3,NA,CASSLDSYEQYF
13,TRBV5-6,TRBD1,CASSFTGGRELFF
15,TRBV10-2,TRBD2,CASSDGRGGNNEQFF
16,TRBV4-1,NA,CASSQDQDSLGYGYTF
16,TRBV2,NA,CASRPGWGGEVGELFF
14,TRBV7-8,NA,CASSLGRGNYGYTF
15,TRBV25-1,TRBD1,CASSEVGQGRNEQFF
15,TRBV7-3,NA,CASSLTGQSTDTQYF
10,TRBV2,TRBD1,CASMRGQLNF
14,TRBV29-1,TRBD2,CSVEGGLNTGELFF
14,TRBV19,NA,CASSSPGANYGYTF
19,TRBV12-3/TRBV12-4,TRBD2,CASRQFSGTSGGPQGAQYF
18,TRBV10-3,NA,CAISDGGGGSAGANVLTF
16,TRBV15,TRBD1,CATSTRTQGAQGKLFF
13,TRBV20-1,NA,CSARYPQNTEAFF
15,TRBV9,TRBD1,CASSAGTGNQETQYF
12,TRBV6-1,TRBD1,CASSVGQGHYTF
15,TRBV15,TRBD2,CATIKAGGSYNEQFF
13,TRBV19,NA,CASRGTGTNEQYF
14,TRBV2,NA,CASSEALLGSPLHF
13,TRBV6-2/TRBV6-3,NA,CASSFPPTYEQYF
14,TRBV2,TRBD1,CASAPGTANYGYTF
14,TRBV2,NA,CASSWTLMNTEAFF